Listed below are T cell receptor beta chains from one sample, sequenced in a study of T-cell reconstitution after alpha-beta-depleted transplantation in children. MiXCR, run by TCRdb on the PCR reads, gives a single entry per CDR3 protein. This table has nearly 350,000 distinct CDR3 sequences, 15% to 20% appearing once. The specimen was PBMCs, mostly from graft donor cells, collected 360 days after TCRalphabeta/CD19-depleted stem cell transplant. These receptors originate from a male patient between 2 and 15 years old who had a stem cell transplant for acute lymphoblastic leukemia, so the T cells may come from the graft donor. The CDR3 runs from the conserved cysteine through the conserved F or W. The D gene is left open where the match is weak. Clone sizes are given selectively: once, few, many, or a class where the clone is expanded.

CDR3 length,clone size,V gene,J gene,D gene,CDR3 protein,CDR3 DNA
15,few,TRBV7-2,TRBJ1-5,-,CASSSMMVSNQPQHF,TGTGCCAGCAGCTCAATGATGGTTAGCAATCAGCCCCAGCATTTT
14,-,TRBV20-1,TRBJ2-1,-,CSARPGSHYNEQFF,TGCAGTGCTAGGCCCGGGAGTCACTACAATGAGCAGTTCTTC
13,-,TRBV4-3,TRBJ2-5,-,CASSHTGQETQYF,TGCGCCAGCAGCCATACAGGTCAAGAGACCCAGTACTTC
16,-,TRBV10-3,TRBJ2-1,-,CAISDRTELAYNEQFF,TGTGCCATCAGTGATAGGACGGAACTGGCCTACAATGAGCAGTTCTTC
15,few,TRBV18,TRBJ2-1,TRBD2,CASSLPGGPRNEQFF,TGTGCCAGCTCACTACCGGGAGGGCCTCGCAATGAGCAGTTCTTC
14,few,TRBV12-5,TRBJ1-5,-,CASGPEAGNQPQHF,TGTGCTAGTGGTCCCGAAGCTGGCAATCAGCCCCAGCATTTT
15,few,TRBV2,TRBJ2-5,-,CASSVEGTFGETQYF,TGTGCCAGCAGCGTGGAGGGGACATTTGGAGAGACCCAGTACTTC
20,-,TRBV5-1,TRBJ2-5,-,CASSERDRRLEKLAAETQYF,TGCGCCAGCAGCGAACGGGACAGGAGGTTAGAAAAACTAGCGGCAGAGACCCAGTACTTC
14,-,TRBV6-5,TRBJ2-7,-,CASSYGGGFLEQYF,TGTGCCAGCAGTTACGGTGGAGGGTTCCTCGAGCAGTACTTC
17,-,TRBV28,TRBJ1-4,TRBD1,CASRTGQDRRVNEKLFF,TGTGCCAGCAGAACGGGACAGGATAGAAGGGTTAATGAAAAACTGTTTTTT
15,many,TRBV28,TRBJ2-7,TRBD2,CASSAAGLAGNEQYF,TGTGCCAGCAGTGCCGCGGGACTAGCGGGAAACGAGCAGTACTTC
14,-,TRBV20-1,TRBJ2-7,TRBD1,CSASRPGTGYEQYF,TGCAGTGCTAGCCGCCCCGGGACAGGTTACGAGCAGTACTTC
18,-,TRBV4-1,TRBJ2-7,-,CASSQEVPTAGVVYEQYF,TGCGCCAGCAGCCAAGAGGTTCCCACGGCAGGGGTGGTCTACGAGCAGTACTTC
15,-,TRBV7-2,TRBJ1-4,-,CASSLASATNEKLFF,TGTGCCAGCAGCTTAGCCAGCGCAACTAATGAAAAACTGTTTTTT
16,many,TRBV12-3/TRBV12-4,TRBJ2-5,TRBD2,CASSFTEREGRETQYF,TGTGCCAGCAGTTTCACGGAGCGGGAGGGCCGAGAGACCCAGTACTTC
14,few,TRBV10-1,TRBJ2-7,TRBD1,CASSSDRGIDEQYF,TGCGCCAGCAGTTCCGACAGGGGAATTGACGAGCAGTACTTC
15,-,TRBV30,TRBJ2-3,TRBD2,CAWSRTSGSTDTQYF,TGTGCCTGGAGTAGGACTAGCGGGAGCACAGATACGCAGTATTTT
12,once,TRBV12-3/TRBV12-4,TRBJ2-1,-,CASSATGDEQLF,TGTGCCAGCAGCGCCACGGGGGATGAGCAGCTCTTC
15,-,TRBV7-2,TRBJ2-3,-,CASSRSGVSTDTQYF,TGTGCCAGCAGCCGGAGCGGAGTAAGCACAGATACGCAGTATTTT
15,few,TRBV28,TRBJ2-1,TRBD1,CASSLGDRGRNEQFF,TGTGCCAGCAGTTTGGGGGACAGGGGTAGGAATGAGCAGTTCTTC
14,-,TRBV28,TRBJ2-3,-,CASSLEDFTDTQYF,TGTGCCAGCAGTTTGGAGGACTTCACAGATACGCAGTATTTT
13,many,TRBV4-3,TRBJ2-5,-,CASSLDSRETQYF,TGCGCCAGCAGCCTAGACAGCAGGGAGACCCAGTACTTC
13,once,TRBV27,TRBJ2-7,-,CASSFSRPYEQYF,TGTGCCAGCAGTTTCTCCAGGCCCTACGAGCAGTACTTC
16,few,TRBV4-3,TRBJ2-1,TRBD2,CASSQDRLAGGGEQFF,TGCGCCAGCAGCCAAGATCGCCTAGCGGGAGGCGGTGAGCAGTTCTTC
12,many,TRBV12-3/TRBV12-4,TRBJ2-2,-,CASSPFTGELFF,TGTGCCAGCAGTCCCTTCACCGGGGAGCTGTTTTTT
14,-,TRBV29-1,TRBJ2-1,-,CSARERVSAMGQFF,TGCAGCGCGAGGGAGAGGGTTTCTGCAATGGGGCAGTTCTTC
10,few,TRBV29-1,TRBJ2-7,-,CSAKTYEQYF,TGCAGCGCCAAAACCTACGAGCAGTACTTC
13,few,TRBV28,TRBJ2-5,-,CASSYRGGETQYF,TGTGCCAGCAGTTACAGGGGGGGCGAGACCCAGTACTTC
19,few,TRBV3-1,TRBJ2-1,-,CASSQVRSPTPKGYNEQFF,TGTGCCAGCAGCCAAGTGAGGTCCCCCACCCCAAAAGGCTACAATGAGCAGTTCTTC
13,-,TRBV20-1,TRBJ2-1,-,CSAGRPSGNEQFF,TGCAGTGCTGGAAGGCCTTCGGGCAATGAGCAGTTCTTC
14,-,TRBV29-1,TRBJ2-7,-,CSVEEPGIPYEQYF,TGCAGCGTTGAAGAGCCCGGGATCCCCTACGAGCAGTACTTC
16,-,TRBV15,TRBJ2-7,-,CATSRVRTVPSYEQYF,TGTGCCACCAGCAGAGTGAGGACCGTCCCCTCCTACGAGCAGTACTTC
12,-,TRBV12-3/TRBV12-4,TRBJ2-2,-,CASKRITGELFF,TGTGCCAGCAAACGCATCACCGGGGAGCTGTTTTTT
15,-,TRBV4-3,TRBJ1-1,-,CASSQDGDLNTEAFF,TGCGCCAGCAGCCAAGATGGGGATCTGAACACTGAAGCTTTCTTT
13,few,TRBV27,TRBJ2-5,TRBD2,CASSLREGETQYF,TGTGCCAGCAGTTTGAGGGAGGGGGAGACCCAGTACTTC
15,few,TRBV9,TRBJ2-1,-,CASSVEGARGNEQFF,TGTGCCAGCAGCGTAGAGGGGGCCCGGGGGAATGAGCAGTTCTTC
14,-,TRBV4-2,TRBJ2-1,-,CASSQDGTYNEQFF,TGTGCCAGCAGCCAAGATGGGACCTACAATGAGCAGTTCTTC
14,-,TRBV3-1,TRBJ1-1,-,CASSQPEMFTEAFF,TGTGCCAGCAGCCAACCGGAGATGTTCACTGAAGCTTTCTTT
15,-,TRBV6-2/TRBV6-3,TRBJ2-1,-,CASSYVGAGENEQFF,TGTGCCAGCAGTTACGTCGGAGCGGGTGAAAATGAGCAGTTCTTC
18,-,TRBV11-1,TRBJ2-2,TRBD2,CASNTGLAGVSGTGELFF,TGTGCCAGCAACACGGGACTAGCGGGAGTTTCGGGCACCGGGGAGCTGTTTTTT